Below are 9 T cell receptor beta chains sequenced from a single sample in a study of Graves' ophthalmopathy and Graves' hyperthyroidism. Amplification of the TCR beta CDR3 regions used RNA transcripts (as template). In the first round, RT-PCR was carried out with HTBI primers, and a multiplex PCR formed the second round. One entry per CDR3 protein, called by TCRdb with MiXCR from the multiplex PCR reads. The data contain about 1.1 million distinct CDR3 sequences, 36% of them seen just once; the ten biggest clones take up around 10%. Specimen: peripheral blood or thyroid tissue (not recorded which). Receptors originate from an adult man with Graves' hyperthyroidism.

There are many counts of this clonotype. The gene calls are TRBV7-9 and TRBJ2-7; 8 bases are a match to TRBD2. The CDR3 contains 14 residues. From germline, CDR1 is SEHNR and CDR2 FQNEAQ (reference sequence). V shed 4 bases, J shed 2 bases, and the junction held 4 bases outside the gene matches. CDR3 in DNA: TGTGCCAGCAGCTACGCGGGAGGTACCTACGAGCAGTACTTC. Residues: CASSYAGGTYEQYF.

This chain joins TRBV20-1 and TRBJ2-5; D ambiguous. Trimming stripped 4 bases from V and 2 bases from J, with 17 bases between. Germline V gene lookup returns CDR1 DFQATT and CDR2 SNEGSKA (reference sequence). The CDR3 extends over 15 amino acids. As DNA, the CDR3 is TGCAGTGCTACTGCCTTTGGGCTCTGGCAAGAGACCCAGTACTTC. Its translation: CSATAFGLWQETQYF.

This clonotype was recorded many times. The V gene is TRBV29-1, the J gene TRBJ2-2; a weak D match, TRBD1 (8 bases). Germline V gene lookup returns CDR1 SQVTM and CDR2 ANQGSEA. Trimming removed 6 bases at V and 5 bases at J, with 13 bases between. The CDR3 is 13 residues long. CDR3 protein: CSVDRGGTGELFF. In DNA form, the CDR3 reads TGCAGCGTCGACAGGGGAGGGACCGGGGAGCTGTTTTTT.

The sample holds many counts of this clonotype. The rearrangement links TRBV15 to TRBJ2-5; 9 nucleotides align to TRBD1. CDR1 and CDR2 (germline): LNHNV, YYDKDF (reference sequence). The CDR3 is made up of 15 amino acids. V lost 4 bases and J lost 5; bases outside the gene matches: 8. Here the CDR3 reads CATSTQGTGLETQYF. The CDR3 nucleotides read TGTGCCACCAGCACACAGGGGACAGGGCTGGAGACCCAGTACTTC.

The sample holds a few counts of this clonotype. The chain combines TRBV6-5 with TRBJ1-1; 7 nucleotides agree with TRBD1. The V gene end was trimmed by 2 bases and the J gene end by 4 bases; junction bases not matched to a gene: 13. The CDR3 length is 17 residues. Germline loops: CDR1 MNHEY, CDR2 SVGAGI. CDR3 protein: CASSYVSTGPGGTEAFF. DNA of the CDR3: TGTGCCAGCAGTTACGTCTCGACAGGGCCCGGGGGCACTGAAGCTTTCTTT.

The gene calls are TRBV20-1 and TRBJ1-5; no firm D call. The CDR3 has 15 amino acids. The V and J ends lost 4 bases and 0 bases respectively, with 13 bases between them. Germline CDR1 is DFQATT and CDR2 is SNEGSKA (reference sequence). CDR3 loop: CSAISSSYSNQPQHF. The CDR3 bases are TGCAGTGCTATTAGCAGTTCCTATAGCAATCAGCCCCAGCATTTT.

The CDR3 loop is CASSLALLTGALGTGELFF. CDR3 DNA sequence: TGTGCCAGCAGCTTAGCCCTTTTAACGGGGGCCTTGGGGACCGGGGAGCTGTTTTTT. The chain recombines TRBV7-9 with TRBJ2-2; D possibly uses TRBD1 or TRBD2 (6 bases each). The ends were cut back, 0 bases at V and 5 bases at J, with 22 bases in the middle. The CDR3 is 19 amino acids. Germline V lookup: CDR1 SEHNR, CDR2 FQNEAQ (reference sequence). Full variable domain (missing parts from reference TRBV7-9 and TRBJ2-2): DTGVSQNPRHKITKRGQNVTFRCDPISEHNRLYWYRQTLGQGPEFLTYFQNEAQLEKSRLLSDRFSAERPKGSFSTLEIQRTEQGDSAMYLCASSLALLTGALGTGELFFGEGSRLTVL.

This clonotype was observed many times. The gene calls are TRBV14 and TRBJ1-1, with 7 bases lining up with TRBD1. Germline trimming cut 1 base from V and 5 bases from J; bases unmatched to any gene: 7. CDR1 and CDR2 from the germline V gene are SGHDN and FVKESK. The CDR3 covers 15 residues. The CDR3 is CASSQGNRGGTEAFF. The DNA of the CDR3 is TGTGCCAGCAGCCAAGGGAACAGGGGTGGGACTGAAGCTTTCTTT.

As for this clonotype: This may arise from a read error, as a much more abundant clone is one base away. The chain couples TRBV28 to TRBJ1-2, with a possible D match to TRBD1 (5 bases). With 8 bases removed from V and 8 bases from J, the gap between germline ends came to 18 bases. The CDR3 has 13 amino acids. CDR1 MDHEN and CDR2 SYDVKM come from the germline V gene. The CDR3 here is CASVTGAGTGYTF. The DNA for the CDR3 is TGTGCCAGCGTAACCGGGGCCGGCACCGGCTACACCTTC.